Each of the 8 T cell receptor beta chains below was sequenced from the same sample in a study of cytomegalovirus exposure and HLA in healthy donors. The method was immunoSEQ multiplex PCR; TCRdb's version includes in-frame clones alone and lacks a portion of them. The sample contains 200,000 to 250,000 clones, around 80% of which appear only once. The sample taken for sequencing was PBMCs. These receptors originate from a woman younger than 45 in good health and CMV-seropositive.

Note on this clone: The junction shows a germline mismatch at one end, possibly a read error. The chain joins TRBV7-8 to TRBJ1-2; a possible D gene is TRBD1 (5 bases). Germline-derived CDR1 and CDR2 are SGHVS and FQNEAQ. CDR3 length equals 13 residues. CDR3 loop: CASSLLVGDPLSF. DNA of the CDR3: TGTGCCAGCAGCTTATTGGTTGGGGACCCCCTCTCCTTC.

This sequence joins TRBV11-1 and TRBJ2-7; 9 bases align to TRBD1. Germline V gene lookup returns CDR1 SGHAT and CDR2 FQDESV (reference sequence). V was clipped by 5 bases and J by 7 bases; unmatched bases: 3. The CDR3 sequence is 12 residues long. The CDR3 region is CASSGTGQEQYF. The CDR3 nucleotides read TGTGCCAGCAGCGGGACAGGGCAAGAGCAGTACTTC.

The chain recombines TRBV30 with TRBJ1-2; tentatively, D is TRBD1 (5 bases). Germline CDR1 is GTSNPN and CDR2 is SVGIG (reference sequence). The V end was cut by 3 bases, the J end by 5 bases, with 16 bases between. This CDR3 comprises 14 residues. CDR3 nucleotide sequence: TGTGCCTGGAGGGCTCCGAGGGGCATTTATGGCTACACCTTC. The encoded protein is CAWRAPRGIYGYTF.

The chain links TRBV19 to TRBJ2-6; D is unresolved. The CDR3 is 15 amino acids. Germline CDR1 is LNHDA and CDR2 is SQIVND (reference sequence). V was cut by 5 bases and J by 0 bases, with 8 bases left in between. Written as DNA, the CDR3 is TGTGCCAGTAGTGCCATTACCTCTGGGGCCAACGTCCTGACTTTC. Translating gives CASSAITSGANVLTF.

This chain joins TRBV30 and TRBJ2-1; TRBD1 agrees at 7 bases. Germline values: CDR1 GTSNPN, CDR2 SVGIG (reference sequence). This CDR3 comprises 14 residues. The V segment lost 8 bases and the J segment 0 bases; nucleotides outside the gene matches: 7. The chain's CDR3 is CALGRDSSYNEQFF. CDR3 in DNA: TGTGCCCTGGGCCGGGACAGCTCCTACAATGAGCAGTTCTTC.

This sequence joins TRBV5-1 and TRBJ1-1, with 11 nucleotides matching TRBD1. The CDR3 contains 15 residues. V was pared by 2 bases and J by 5 bases, with 5 bases of the junction left unmatched. Germline V gene data show CDR1 as SGHRS and CDR2 as YFSETQ. The DNA for the CDR3 is TGCGCCAGCAGCTTTGGACAGGGGGCGGGAACTGAAGCTTTCTTT. It is translated as CASSFGQGAGTEAFF.

The chain joins TRBV27 to TRBJ1-2, with TRBD1 as a possible D gene (5 bases). Trimming removed 0 bases at V and 7 bases at J, with 12 bases between. The germline CDR1 and CDR2 sequences are MNHEY and SMNVEV (reference sequence). CDR3 length: 14 amino acids. The CDR3, as DNA: TGTGCCAGCAGTTTATCAGGGGCTTTAGTTGGCTACACCTTC. Translation gives CASSLSGALVGYTF.

This clone was detected a few times. This sequence joins TRBV2 and TRBJ2-7; tentatively, D is TRBD1 (7 bases). The CDR3 covers 15 residues. Germline CDR1 SNHLY, CDR2 FYNNEI. The V end was cut by 4 bases, the J end by 2 bases, with 15 bases between. The CDR3 DNA sequence: TGTGCCAGCAGTGCCACAGGGGAGGAACCCTACGAGCAGTACTTC. This gives the protein CASSATGEEPYEQYF.